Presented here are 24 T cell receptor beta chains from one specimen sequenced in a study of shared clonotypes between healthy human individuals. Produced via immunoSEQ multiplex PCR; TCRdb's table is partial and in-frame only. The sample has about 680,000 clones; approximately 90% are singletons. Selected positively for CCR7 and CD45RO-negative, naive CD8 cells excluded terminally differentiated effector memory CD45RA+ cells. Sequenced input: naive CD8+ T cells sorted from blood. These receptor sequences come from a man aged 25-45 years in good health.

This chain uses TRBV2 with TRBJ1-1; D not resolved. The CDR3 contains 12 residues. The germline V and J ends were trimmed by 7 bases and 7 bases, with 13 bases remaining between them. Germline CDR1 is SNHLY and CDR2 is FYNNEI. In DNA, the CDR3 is TGTGCCAGCACGGACGATCCCAATGAAGCTTTCTTT. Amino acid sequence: CASTDDPNEAFF.

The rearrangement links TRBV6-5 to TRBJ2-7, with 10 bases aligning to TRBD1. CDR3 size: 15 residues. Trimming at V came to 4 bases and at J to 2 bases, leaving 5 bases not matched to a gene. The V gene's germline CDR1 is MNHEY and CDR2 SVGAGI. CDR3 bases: TGTGCCAGCAGTTCGAGGACAGGGGGGGCCTACGAGCAGTACTTC. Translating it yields CASSSRTGGAYEQYF.

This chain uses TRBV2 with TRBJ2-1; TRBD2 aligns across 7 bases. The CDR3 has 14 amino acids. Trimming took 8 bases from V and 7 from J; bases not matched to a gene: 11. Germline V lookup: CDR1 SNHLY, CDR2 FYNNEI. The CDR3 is CASGAGDFWNEQFF. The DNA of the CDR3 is TGTGCCAGCGGCGCGGGAGATTTTTGGAATGAGCAGTTCTTC.

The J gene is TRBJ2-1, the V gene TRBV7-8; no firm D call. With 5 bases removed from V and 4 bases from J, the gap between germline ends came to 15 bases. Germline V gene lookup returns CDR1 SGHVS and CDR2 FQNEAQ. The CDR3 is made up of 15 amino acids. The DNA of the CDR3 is TGTGCCAGCAGCGCCGCATTGGGCCCTTACAATGAGCAGTTCTTC. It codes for CASSAALGPYNEQFF.

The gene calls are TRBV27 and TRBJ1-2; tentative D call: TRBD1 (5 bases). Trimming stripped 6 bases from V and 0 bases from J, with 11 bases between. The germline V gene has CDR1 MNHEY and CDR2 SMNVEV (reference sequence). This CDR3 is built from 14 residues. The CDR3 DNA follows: TGTGCCAGCAGCTCAGGGCGTCCTAACTATGGCTACACCTTC. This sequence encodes CASSSGRPNYGYTF.

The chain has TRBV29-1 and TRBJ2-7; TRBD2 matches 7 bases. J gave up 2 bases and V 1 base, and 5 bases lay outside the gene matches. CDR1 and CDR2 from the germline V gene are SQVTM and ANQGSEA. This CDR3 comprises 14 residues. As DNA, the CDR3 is TGCAGCGTTGAAGGCGGGAGCACACCCTACGAGCAGTACTTC. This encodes CSVEGGSTPYEQYF.

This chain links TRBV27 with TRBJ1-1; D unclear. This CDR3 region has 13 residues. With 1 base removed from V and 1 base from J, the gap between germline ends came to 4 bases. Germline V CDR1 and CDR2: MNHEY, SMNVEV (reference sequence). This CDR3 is CASSLFPNTEAFF. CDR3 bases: TGTGCCAGCAGTTTATTTCCGAACACTGAAGCTTTCTTT.

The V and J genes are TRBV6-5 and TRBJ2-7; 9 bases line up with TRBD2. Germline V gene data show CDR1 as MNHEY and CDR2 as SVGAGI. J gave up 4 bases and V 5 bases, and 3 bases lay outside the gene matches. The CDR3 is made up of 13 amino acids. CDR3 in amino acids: CASSLAGPYEQYF. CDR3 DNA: TGTGCCAGCAGTCTAGCGGGGCCTTACGAGCAGTACTTC.

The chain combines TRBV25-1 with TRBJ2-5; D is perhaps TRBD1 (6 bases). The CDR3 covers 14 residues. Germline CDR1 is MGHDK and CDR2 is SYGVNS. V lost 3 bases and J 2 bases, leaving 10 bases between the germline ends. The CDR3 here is CASSESRGQETQYF. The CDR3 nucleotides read TGTGCCAGCAGTGAGTCTAGGGGGCAAGAGACCCAGTACTTC.

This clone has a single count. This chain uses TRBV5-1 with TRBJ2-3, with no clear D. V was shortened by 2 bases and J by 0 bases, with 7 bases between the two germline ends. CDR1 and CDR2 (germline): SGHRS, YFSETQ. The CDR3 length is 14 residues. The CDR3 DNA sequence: TGCGCCAGCAGCTTCAGCAGTAGCACAGATACGCAGTATTTT. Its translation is CASSFSSSTDTQYF.

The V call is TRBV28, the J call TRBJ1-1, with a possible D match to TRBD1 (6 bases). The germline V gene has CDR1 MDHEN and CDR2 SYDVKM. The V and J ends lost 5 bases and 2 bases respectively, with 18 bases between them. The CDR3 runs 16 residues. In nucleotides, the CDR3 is TGTGCCAGCAGTCCACTAATTACAGGGAGCAACACTGAAGCTTTCTTT. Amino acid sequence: CASSPLITGSNTEAFF.

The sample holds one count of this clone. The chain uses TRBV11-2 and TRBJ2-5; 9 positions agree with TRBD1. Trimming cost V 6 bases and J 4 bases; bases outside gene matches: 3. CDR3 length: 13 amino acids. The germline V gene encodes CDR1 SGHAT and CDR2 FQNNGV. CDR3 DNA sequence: TGTGCCAGCAGACAGGGGGCGTCAGAGACCCAGTACTTC. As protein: CASRQGASETQYF.

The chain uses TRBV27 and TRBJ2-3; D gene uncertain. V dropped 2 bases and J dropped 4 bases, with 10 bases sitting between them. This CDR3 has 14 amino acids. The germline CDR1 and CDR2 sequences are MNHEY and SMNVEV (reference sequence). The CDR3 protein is CASSLVRQADTQYF. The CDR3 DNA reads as TGTGCCAGCAGTTTAGTACGTCAGGCAGATACGCAGTATTTT.

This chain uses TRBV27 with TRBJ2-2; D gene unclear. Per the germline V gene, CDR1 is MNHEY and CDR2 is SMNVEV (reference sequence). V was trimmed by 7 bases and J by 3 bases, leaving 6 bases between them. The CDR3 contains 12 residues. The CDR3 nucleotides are TGTGCCAGCATAGCCTACACCGGGGAGCTGTTTTTT. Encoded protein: CASIAYTGELFF.

CDR3 sequence: CASSLWTDQETQYF. The CDR3 DNA is TGCGCCAGCTCCCTCTGGACAGACCAAGAGACCCAGTACTTC. The V call is TRBV4-1, the J call TRBJ2-5; TRBD1 is a possible D gene (6 bases). Germline V gene sequence: CDR1 MGHRA, CDR2 YSYEKL. The CDR3 runs to 14 residues. V lost 8 bases, J lost 0 bases, and 13 bases lay in between.

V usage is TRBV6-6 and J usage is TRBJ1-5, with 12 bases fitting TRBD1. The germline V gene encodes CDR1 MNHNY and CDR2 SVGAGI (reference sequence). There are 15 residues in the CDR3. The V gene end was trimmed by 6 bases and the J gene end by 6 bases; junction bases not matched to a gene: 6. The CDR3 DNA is TGTGCCAGCAGCCAAGGGACAGGGGGCGGTCAGCCCCAGCATTTT. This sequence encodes CASSQGTGGGQPQHF.

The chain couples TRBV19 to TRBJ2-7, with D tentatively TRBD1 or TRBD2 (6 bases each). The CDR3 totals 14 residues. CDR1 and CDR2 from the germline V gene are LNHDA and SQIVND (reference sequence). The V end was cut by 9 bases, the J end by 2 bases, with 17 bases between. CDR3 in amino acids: CASGGRDGAYEQYF. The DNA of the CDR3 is TGTGCCAGCGGGGGCCGGGACGGAGCCTACGAGCAGTACTTC.

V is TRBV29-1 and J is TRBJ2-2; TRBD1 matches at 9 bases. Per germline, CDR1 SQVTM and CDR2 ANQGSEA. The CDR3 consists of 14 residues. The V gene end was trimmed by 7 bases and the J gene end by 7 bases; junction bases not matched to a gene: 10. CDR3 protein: CSAVGQGSFGELFF. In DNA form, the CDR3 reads TGCAGCGCAGTTGGACAGGGGTCCTTCGGGGAGCTGTTTTTT.

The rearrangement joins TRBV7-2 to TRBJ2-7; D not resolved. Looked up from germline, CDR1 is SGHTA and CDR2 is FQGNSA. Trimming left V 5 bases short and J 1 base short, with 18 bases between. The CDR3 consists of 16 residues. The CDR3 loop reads CASSLLTGFRSYEQYF. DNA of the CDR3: TGTGCCAGCAGCCTACTAACTGGGTTCCGGTCCTACGAGCAGTACTTC.

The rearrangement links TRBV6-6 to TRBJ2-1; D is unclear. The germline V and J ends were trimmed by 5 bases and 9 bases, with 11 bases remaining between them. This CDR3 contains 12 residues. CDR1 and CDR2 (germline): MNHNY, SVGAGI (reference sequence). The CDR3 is CASSHLVVEQFF. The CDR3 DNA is TGTGCCAGCAGTCACCTAGTTGTTGAGCAGTTCTTC.

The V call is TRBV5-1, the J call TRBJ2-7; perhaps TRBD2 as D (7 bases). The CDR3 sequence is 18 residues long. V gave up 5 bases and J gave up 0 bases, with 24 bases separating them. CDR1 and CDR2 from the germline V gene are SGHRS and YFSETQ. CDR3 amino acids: CASRQVQTGGHISYEQYF. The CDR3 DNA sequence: TGCGCCAGCAGGCAAGTACAAACGGGGGGACACATCTCCTACGAGCAGTACTTC.

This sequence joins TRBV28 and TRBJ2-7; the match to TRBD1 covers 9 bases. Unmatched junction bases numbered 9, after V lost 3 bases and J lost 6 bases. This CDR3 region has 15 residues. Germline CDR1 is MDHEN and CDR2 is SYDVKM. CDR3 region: CASSFPRTGAVEQYF. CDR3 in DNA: TGTGCCAGCAGTTTCCCCCGGACAGGGGCTGTCGAGCAGTACTTC.

DNA for the CDR3: TGTGCCAGCAGCGTAGCTGGTCCCACCGAGCAGTACTTC. This codes for CASSVAGPTEQYF. This chain joins TRBV9 and TRBJ2-7; no clear D. The CDR3 sequence is 13 residues long. In germline, CDR1 is SGDLS, CDR2 YYNGEE. Trimming took 0 bases from V and 6 from J, leaving 10 bases between them.

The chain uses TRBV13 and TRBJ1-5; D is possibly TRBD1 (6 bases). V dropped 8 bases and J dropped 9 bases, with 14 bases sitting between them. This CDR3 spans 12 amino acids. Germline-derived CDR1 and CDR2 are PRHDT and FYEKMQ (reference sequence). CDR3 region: CASGQRRGPQHF. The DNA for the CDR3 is TGTGCCAGCGGACAGAGAAGGGGGCCCCAGCATTTT.